This T cell receptor (beta chain) was sequenced during a study of CD4+ T cells in melanoma. Profiled with immunoSEQ multiplex PCR; TCRdb holds only in-frame clones, not every one. The data contain thousands of clones, around half of them singletons. The CDR3 consists of 11 residues. Germline assignment: CDR1 MGHDK and CDR2 SYGVNS. V was trimmed by 7 bases and J by 6 bases, leaving 9 bases between them. Regarding this clone: Its target is not known.

Notes on the study in general: A reported correlation linked neoantigen-specific CD4+ T cells to CD8+, macrophage and B cell function. Diverse differentiation states were reported for melanoma neoantigen-specific CD4+ T cells.

Material for sequencing was cells from a culture (not recorded whether cultured in vitro). The chain links TRBV25-1 to TRBJ1-1; D remains ambiguous. The clonotype originates from a human donor with melanoma. The CDR3 DNA is TGTGCCAGCATGTTCCGGGCTGAAGCTTTCTTT. It translates to CASMFRAEAFF.